A selection of T cell receptor beta chains follows, all from one sample in a study of cytomegalovirus exposure and HLA in healthy donors. Here immunoSEQ multiplex PCR was the method, and the copy in TCRdb shows in-frame clones only, minus some. Here the sample spans 150,000 or so clones, roughly 70% being singletons. The sample was PBMCs. Receptors originate from a man between 18 and 35 years old in good health and CMV-seropositive. The CDR3 runs from the conserved cysteine through the conserved F or W. Fields, in order: D gene, clone size, V gene, J gene, CDR3 DNA, CDR3 protein. D genes are given only for firm matches. Where a row states a size, it is once, few, many or the class of an expanded clone; other rows omit it.

D gene: .; clone size: .; V gene: TRBV28; J gene: TRBJ2-3; CDR3 DNA: TGTGCCAGCAGTTTTAGTCTGGATACGCAGTATTTT; CDR3 protein: CASSFSLDTQYF
D gene: TRBD1; clone size: once; V gene: TRBV25-1; J gene: TRBJ2-7; CDR3 DNA: TGTGCCAGCAGTGATATCGGGACAGCCTCCTACGAGCAGTACTTC; CDR3 protein: CASSDIGTASYEQYF
D gene: .; clone size: .; V gene: TRBV6-1; J gene: TRBJ2-7; CDR3 DNA: TGTGCCAGCAGCGACTTTATCGAGCAGTACTTC; CDR3 protein: CASSDFIEQYF
D gene: .; clone size: .; V gene: TRBV4-1; J gene: TRBJ1-4; CDR3 DNA: TGCGCCAGCAGCCCCGGGAGGGGGGACTATAATGAAAAACTGTTTTTT; CDR3 protein: CASSPGRGDYNEKLFF
D gene: .; clone size: .; V gene: TRBV7-3; J gene: TRBJ2-7; CDR3 DNA: TGTGCCAGCAGCCCGAGCGGCACCTCCTACGAGCAGTACTTC; CDR3 protein: CASSPSGTSYEQYF
D gene: TRBD1; clone size: few; V gene: TRBV7-2; J gene: TRBJ2-7; CDR3 DNA: TGTGCCAGCAGCTTTTTTCCGGGACAGGGACTTTACGAGCAGTACTTC; CDR3 protein: CASSFFPGQGLYEQYF
D gene: TRBD1; clone size: .; V gene: TRBV7-2; J gene: TRBJ2-7; CDR3 DNA: TGTGCCAGCAGTCCCGACAGGGTCTCCTACGAGCAGTACTTC; CDR3 protein: CASSPDRVSYEQYF
D gene: .; clone size: .; V gene: TRBV6-1; J gene: TRBJ1-5; CDR3 DNA: TGTGCCAGCAGTGTAATCGGGGGGCACAATCAGCCCCAGCATTTT; CDR3 protein: CASSVIGGHNQPQHF
D gene: .; clone size: .; V gene: TRBV7-9; J gene: TRBJ2-1; CDR3 DNA: TGTGCCAGCAGCTTAAGGCAGGGGATTACTGTCGGCGGTGAGCAGTTCTTC; CDR3 protein: CASSLRQGITVGGEQFF
D gene: .; clone size: .; V gene: TRBV28; J gene: TRBJ1-5; CDR3 DNA: TGTGCCAGCAGTGGCCCCAGGGTCCATCAGCCCCAGCATTTT; CDR3 protein: CASSGPRVHQPQHF
D gene: TRBD1; clone size: .; V gene: TRBV7-3; J gene: TRBJ2-2; CDR3 DNA: TGTGCCAGCAGCTTAAGGCCAGGGGGCCCCCGGCGGAGCACCGGGGAGCTGTTTTTT; CDR3 protein: CASSLRPGGPRRSTGELFF
D gene: .; clone size: .; V gene: TRBV11-1; J gene: TRBJ1-2; CDR3 DNA: TGTGCCAGCAGCCCGAGGGGAGGAGGAAACGGCTACACCTTC; CDR3 protein: CASSPRGGGNGYTF
D gene: .; clone size: .; V gene: TRBV10-2; J gene: TRBJ2-7; CDR3 DNA: TGCGCCAGCAGTTCTACGGGACTTAGATACGAGCAGTACTTC; CDR3 protein: CASSSTGLRYEQYF
D gene: TRBD1; clone size: .; V gene: TRBV5-4; J gene: TRBJ1-2; CDR3 DNA: TGTGCCAGCAGCTGGAGCACCGGGACAGGCATCTTC; CDR3 protein: CASSWSTGTGIF
D gene: .; clone size: .; V gene: TRBV6-6; J gene: TRBJ1-6; CDR3 DNA: TGTGCCAGCAGTTACTCCCCGAGCTCCTATAATTCACCCCTCCACTTT; CDR3 protein: CASSYSPSSYNSPLHF
D gene: .; clone size: .; V gene: TRBV9; J gene: TRBJ2-2; CDR3 DNA: TGTGCCAGCAGCCCTAGGGCGGGTAGGTTGGCCGGGGAGCTGTTTTTT; CDR3 protein: CASSPRAGRLAGELFF
D gene: .; clone size: .; V gene: TRBV5-6; J gene: TRBJ2-6; CDR3 DNA: TGTGCCAGCAGCTTGGTTACCGTAGTTGTGCGGTCTGGGGCCAACGTCCTGACTTTC; CDR3 protein: CASSLVTVVVRSGANVLTF
D gene: TRBD1; clone size: few; V gene: TRBV2; J gene: TRBJ2-7; CDR3 DNA: TGTGCCAGCAGCGGACAGGGATACGAGCAGTACTTC; CDR3 protein: CASSGQGYEQYF
D gene: TRBD1; clone size: .; V gene: TRBV5-1; J gene: TRBJ2-7; CDR3 DNA: TGCGCCAGCGTCCGGGACAGGAACTCATACGAGCAGTACTTC; CDR3 protein: CASVRDRNSYEQYF
D gene: TRBD2; clone size: .; V gene: TRBV7-2; J gene: TRBJ2-2; CDR3 DNA: TGTGCCAGCAGCTTAGATGGGTTAGCGGGAGATATCGGGGAGCTGTTTTTT; CDR3 protein: CASSLDGLAGDIGELFF
D gene: .; clone size: .; V gene: TRBV11-2; J gene: TRBJ2-1; CDR3 DNA: TGTGCCAGCAGCTCCCTAGGCGGGCCCTCCTACAATGAGCAGTTCTTC; CDR3 protein: CASSSLGGPSYNEQFF
D gene: TRBD1; clone size: .; V gene: TRBV7-9; J gene: TRBJ2-7; CDR3 DNA: TGTGCCAGCAGCTTAGCTGGGACAGGGCCCTCCTACGAGCAGTACTTC; CDR3 protein: CASSLAGTGPSYEQYF
D gene: TRBD1; clone size: once; V gene: TRBV15; J gene: TRBJ2-1; CDR3 DNA: TGTGCCACCAGCAGAGCCGACAGGGGCAATGAGCAGTTCTTC; CDR3 protein: CATSRADRGNEQFF
D gene: .; clone size: .; V gene: TRBV6-5; J gene: TRBJ1-1; CDR3 DNA: TGTGCCAGCAGTTACTCAGAAGCTAACACTGAAGCTTTCTTT; CDR3 protein: CASSYSEANTEAFF
D gene: TRBD1; clone size: .; V gene: TRBV27; J gene: TRBJ2-5; CDR3 DNA: TGTGCCAGCAGAAGGACAGGGGCAAAGAAGCAGTACTTC; CDR3 protein: CASRRTGAKKQYF
D gene: .; clone size: .; V gene: TRBV6-6; J gene: TRBJ1-2; CDR3 DNA: TGTGCCAGCAGTTTCGAGGGTTATGGCTACACCTTC; CDR3 protein: CASSFEGYGYTF
D gene: .; clone size: .; V gene: TRBV6-6; J gene: TRBJ2-3; CDR3 DNA: TGTGCCAGCAGTTTTAGCCCAGATACGCAGTATTTT; CDR3 protein: CASSFSPDTQYF
D gene: .; clone size: .; V gene: TRBV6-5; J gene: TRBJ2-7; CDR3 DNA: TGTGCCAGCACCTCCAGAGGCGAGCAGTACTTC; CDR3 protein: CASTSRGEQYF
D gene: TRBD1; clone size: few; V gene: TRBV28; J gene: TRBJ2-7; CDR3 DNA: TGTGCCAGCAGTTTTCTGGGGACAGGGGGCCTCGAGCAGTACTTC; CDR3 protein: CASSFLGTGGLEQYF
D gene: TRBD1; clone size: .; V gene: TRBV27; J gene: TRBJ1-5; CDR3 DNA: TGTGCCAGCAGTTCCGAGACAGGGAATGCTCAGCCCCAGCATTTT; CDR3 protein: CASSSETGNAQPQHF
D gene: TRBD1; clone size: .; V gene: TRBV11-2; J gene: TRBJ1-1; CDR3 DNA: TGTGCCAGCAGCAACCGGGACAGCCTCAACACTGAAGCTTTCTTT; CDR3 protein: CASSNRDSLNTEAFF
D gene: TRBD2; clone size: .; V gene: TRBV10-1; J gene: TRBJ2-5; CDR3 DNA: TGCCCCTCGGGAGGGACACAAGAGACCCAGTACTTC; CDR3 protein: CPSGGTQETQYF
D gene: .; clone size: .; V gene: TRBV6-1; J gene: TRBJ1-1; CDR3 DNA: TGTGCCAGCAGTTTCGACAGAATGAACACTGAAGCTTTCTTT; CDR3 protein: CASSFDRMNTEAFF
D gene: TRBD2; clone size: .; V gene: TRBV19; J gene: TRBJ2-1; CDR3 DNA: TGTGCCAGTAGTATGTCTCTTCATAGCGGGAAAAGCAGTGAGCAGTTCTTC; CDR3 protein: CASSMSLHSGKSSEQFF
D gene: TRBD1; clone size: .; V gene: TRBV5-1; J gene: TRBJ1-6; CDR3 DNA: TGCGCCAGCAGCCCCGGACAGGGGGCTATGGCACCCCTCCACTTT; CDR3 protein: CASSPGQGAMAPLHF
D gene: TRBD1; clone size: few; V gene: TRBV19; J gene: TRBJ1-5; CDR3 DNA: TGTGCCAGTAGGCCCCCCAGGGACAGGGCAGGCAATCAGCCCCAGCATTTT; CDR3 protein: CASRPPRDRAGNQPQHF
D gene: TRBD1; clone size: .; V gene: TRBV29-1; J gene: TRBJ2-5; CDR3 DNA: TGCAGCGTGACAGGGGCCCCGGAGACCCAGTACTTC; CDR3 protein: CSVTGAPETQYF
D gene: TRBD1; clone size: .; V gene: TRBV6-1; J gene: TRBJ2-1; CDR3 DNA: TGTGCCAGCAGTGAATTTTTCTCACCGGGACAGGGGAACAATGAGCAGTTCTTC; CDR3 protein: CASSEFFSPGQGNNEQFF
D gene: TRBD2; clone size: .; V gene: TRBV4-2; J gene: TRBJ2-1; CDR3 DNA: TGTGCCAGCAGCCCGGAAGCGGGGAACTCCTACAATGAGCAGTTCTTC; CDR3 protein: CASSPEAGNSYNEQFF
D gene: TRBD2; clone size: .; V gene: TRBV19; J gene: TRBJ2-7; CDR3 DNA: TGTGCCAGTAGTCGCCAAAGCGGGGGGGCCTACGAGCAGTACTTC; CDR3 protein: CASSRQSGGAYEQYF
D gene: .; clone size: .; V gene: TRBV2; J gene: TRBJ1-2; CDR3 DNA: TGTGCCAGCAGTGAAGAGCCACAGGGCTTTGGCTACACCTTC; CDR3 protein: CASSEEPQGFGYTF
D gene: .; clone size: .; V gene: TRBV4-1; J gene: TRBJ2-7; CDR3 DNA: TGCGCCAGCAGCCAAATGAGGGACTCCTACGAGCAGTACTTC; CDR3 protein: CASSQMRDSYEQYF
D gene: TRBD1; clone size: .; V gene: TRBV27; J gene: TRBJ2-7; CDR3 DNA: TGTGCCAGCAGTTACAGGGGAGACGAGCAGTACTTC; CDR3 protein: CASSYRGDEQYF
D gene: TRBD1; clone size: .; V gene: TRBV5-1; J gene: TRBJ1-2; CDR3 DNA: TGCGCCAGCAGCGTGGGACAGAATGGCTACACCTTC; CDR3 protein: CASSVGQNGYTF
D gene: .; clone size: .; V gene: TRBV5-1; J gene: TRBJ2-7; CDR3 DNA: TGCGCCAGCAGCTTGCGTGCACAGTCCTCCTACGAGCAGTACTTC; CDR3 protein: CASSLRAQSSYEQYF
D gene: .; clone size: .; V gene: TRBV27; J gene: TRBJ1-5; CDR3 DNA: TGTGCCAGCAGCGCACAGGGAGGGCGCAATCAGCCCCAGCATTTT; CDR3 protein: CASSAQGGRNQPQHF
D gene: TRBD2; clone size: .; V gene: TRBV29-1; J gene: TRBJ2-7; CDR3 DNA: TGCAGCGTGAGACTAGCGGGCCCCTACGAGCAGTACTTC; CDR3 protein: CSVRLAGPYEQYF
D gene: .; clone size: once; V gene: TRBV7-9; J gene: TRBJ2-7; CDR3 DNA: TGTGCCAGCAGCTTTGGGGGGGGCGGATACGAGCAGTACTTC; CDR3 protein: CASSFGGGGYEQYF
D gene: .; clone size: .; V gene: TRBV4-1; J gene: TRBJ1-5; CDR3 DNA: TGCGCCAGCAGCCCTAGACAGAATAGCAATCAGCCCCAGCATTTT; CDR3 protein: CASSPRQNSNQPQHF
D gene: .; clone size: .; V gene: TRBV5-3; J gene: TRBJ2-1; CDR3 DNA: TGTGCCAGAAGCTTTCTGGTAGCTGTGGATGAGCAGTTCTTC; CDR3 protein: CARSFLVAVDEQFF
D gene: .; clone size: .; V gene: TRBV29-1; J gene: TRBJ2-3; CDR3 DNA: TGCAGCGTTGGCGCTGAGGCCTGGGATACGCAGTATTTT; CDR3 protein: CSVGAEAWDTQYF
D gene: .; clone size: .; V gene: TRBV27; J gene: TRBJ2-3; CDR3 DNA: TGTGCCAGCAGAAACAGTCCGATTCTCACAGATACGCAGTATTTT; CDR3 protein: CASRNSPILTDTQYF
D gene: .; clone size: .; V gene: TRBV29-1; J gene: TRBJ1-6; CDR3 DNA: TGCAGCACCAAGTTTGGGCTTTGGGGGGGCTCGCCTCGGGGTAAGTGGAATTCACCCCTCCACTTT; CDR3 protein: CSTKFGLWGGSPRGKWNSPLHF
D gene: TRBD2; clone size: .; V gene: TRBV30; J gene: TRBJ2-7; CDR3 DNA: TGTGCCTGGAGTCTAGCGGGATCCCCCTACGAGCAGTACTTC; CDR3 protein: CAWSLAGSPYEQYF
D gene: .; clone size: .; V gene: TRBV4-3; J gene: TRBJ1-2; CDR3 DNA: TGCGCCAGCAGACCGGACACCTCTAACTATGGCTACACCTTC; CDR3 protein: CASRPDTSNYGYTF